This T cell receptor beta chain derives from a study of blood T cell repertoires in COVID-19. Germline CDR1 reads MNHEY; CDR2 reads SVGAGI. The J segment lost 8 bases and the V segment lost 5 bases, leaving 9 bases of the junction unmatched. The CDR3 loop spans 14 amino acids. Sequencing was performed with immunoSEQ multiplex PCR; in TCRdb, only in-frame clones are kept and a portion is missing. The repertoire includes roughly 120,000 clones, roughly 85% of them detected once, and roughly an eighth sits in the top ten. The chain uses TRBV6-5 and TRBJ1-2; 9 bases are a match to TRBD1. Sequenced sample: peripheral blood. The receptor comes from a human donor in a cohort sampled during active COVID-19. The CDR3, as DNA: TGTGCCAGCAGTCCCCCCGGGACAGGGACCGGCTACACCTTC. Protein: CASSPPGTGTGYTF.